This TCR beta chain was obtained from a study of breast tumors, draining lymph nodes, adjacent tissues (TCRdb year 2016). A note on the overall study: In breast cancer patients, the study compared the TCR beta repertoires of tumor, adjacent nontumor tissue and axillary lymph nodes. The study was designed to assess the relationships and possible T-cell exchange between tumor, surrounding tissue and draining lymph node repertoires in human breast cancer. Paper-wide results and their limitations: Tumor and nontumor tissue repertoires were significantly more similar in luminal-like than in basal-like breast cancer. The data were judged consistent with most tumor T cells deriving from the lymph node and then expanding within tumor tissue. Tumor T-cell repertoires showed less diversity than lymph node repertoires and more diversity than nontumor tissue repertoires, and tumor T-cell repertoires showed preferential V and J gene usage. Rather than being directly demonstrated, the conclusion that tumor T cells originate in lymph nodes was presented as consistent with a hypothesis.

Lymph node samples came from the axillary draining lymph nodes of breast cancer patients. From the germline V gene (reference sequence), CDR1 is SGHNT and CDR2 is YYREEE. V is pruned by 4 bases and J by 1 base, leaving 8 bases of the junction without a gene match. The CDR3, cysteine through phenylalanine, is 16 amino acids long. The sequence is cut down to CDR3 DNA, 48 bases in frame from base 1. In its sample, this clonotype was seen many times. The clone's antigen remains unknown. Base qualities are missing; no much larger clone stands one base away. The listed sequencing device is Illumina HiSeq 2000. Multiplex PCR amplification was used to generate the TCR beta chain libraries. High-throughput sequencing was used to analyze the amplified TCR beta chain products. Using fastp trimming at Q25 and MiXCR clonotype assembly, TCRdb reanalyzed the public sequencing data and kept in-frame beta chains. Rows with a matching CDR3 protein are joined into one entry that keeps the most common DNA and genes. For this sample the table gives about 140,000 distinct CDR3 sequences, of which about 31% were detected only once. Clones ranked in the top ten supply 2% to 2.5% of the sample.

The TCR sequence derives from a female donor with breast cancer. Some clones in this sample may be carry-over from other donors' samples. Specimen: axillary lymph node tissue. This chain is built from TRBV5-4 and TRBJ2-3, with 8 middle bases fitting TRBD2. CDR3 sequence: CASSGRAGVRTDTQYF. The bases are TGTGCCAGCAGCGGACGAGCGGGGGTTCGCACAGATACGCAGTATTTT.